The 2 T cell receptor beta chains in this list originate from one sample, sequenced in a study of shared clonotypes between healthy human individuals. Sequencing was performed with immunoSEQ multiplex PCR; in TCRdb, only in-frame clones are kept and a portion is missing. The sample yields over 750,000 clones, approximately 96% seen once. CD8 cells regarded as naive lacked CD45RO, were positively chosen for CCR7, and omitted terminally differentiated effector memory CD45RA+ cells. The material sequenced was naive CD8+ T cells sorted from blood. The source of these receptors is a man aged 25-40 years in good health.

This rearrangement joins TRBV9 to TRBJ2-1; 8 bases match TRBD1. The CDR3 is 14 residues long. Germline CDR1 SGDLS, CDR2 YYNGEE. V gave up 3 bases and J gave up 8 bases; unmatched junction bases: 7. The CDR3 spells CASSDPDRVDEQFF. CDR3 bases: TGTGCCAGCAGCGATCCGGACAGGGTCGATGAGCAGTTCTTC.

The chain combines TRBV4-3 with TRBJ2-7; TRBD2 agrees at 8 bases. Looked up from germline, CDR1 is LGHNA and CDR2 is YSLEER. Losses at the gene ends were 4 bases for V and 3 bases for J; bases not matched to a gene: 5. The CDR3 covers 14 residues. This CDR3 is CASSPSGSGYEQYF. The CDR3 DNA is TGCGCCAGCAGCCCGAGCGGGAGTGGCTACGAGCAGTACTTC.